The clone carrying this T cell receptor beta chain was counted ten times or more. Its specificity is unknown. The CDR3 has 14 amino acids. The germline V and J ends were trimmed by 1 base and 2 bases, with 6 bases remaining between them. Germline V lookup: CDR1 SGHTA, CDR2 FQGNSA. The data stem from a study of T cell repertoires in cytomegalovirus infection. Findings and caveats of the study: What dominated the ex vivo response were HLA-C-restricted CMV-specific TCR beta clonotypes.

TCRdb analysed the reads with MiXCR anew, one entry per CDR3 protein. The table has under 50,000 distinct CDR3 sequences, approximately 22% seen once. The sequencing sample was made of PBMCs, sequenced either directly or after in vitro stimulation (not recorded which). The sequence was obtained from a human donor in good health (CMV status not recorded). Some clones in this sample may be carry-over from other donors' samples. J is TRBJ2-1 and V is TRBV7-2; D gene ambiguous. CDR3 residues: CASSLGRAYNEQFF. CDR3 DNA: TGTGCCAGCAGCTTAGGACGGGCCTACAATGAGCAGTTCTTC.